This T cell receptor beta chain derives from a study of T cells after yellow fever vaccination. Whole-study context: Where fractions had low cell numbers, libraries were prepared from them with the SMART-Seq v4 Ultra Low Input RNA kit. Overall study findings and caveats: Abundant clonotypes from the bulk population could get into FACS-sorted repertoires as contaminants.

In TCRdb, the 5' RACE reads were re-called with MiXCR into one record per CDR3 protein. The profile covers around 310,000 distinct CDR3 sequences, with approximately 4% appearing a single time and approximately 24% taken by the ten largest. Details on this clonotype: Its antigen is unknown.

This CDR3 is 16 amino acids long. Germline V gene data show CDR1 as SGHDN and CDR2 as FVKESK. V dropped 1 base and J dropped 1 base, with 8 bases sitting between them. This specimen consisted of PBMCs, obtained 5 days after the yellow fever booster vaccination. This receptor was taken from a young man who received the YFV17D yellow fever vaccine. V is TRBV14 and J is TRBJ2-6, with D unclear. The CDR3 DNA sequence: TGTGCCAGCAGCCAAGTAAAGGGATCTGGGGCCAACGTCCTGACTTTC. Translation gives CASSQVKGSGANVLTF.